This TCR beta chain was captured by sequencing in a study of T cells after yellow fever vaccination. The CDR3 covers 13 residues. The V gene's germline CDR1 is SEHNR and CDR2 FQNEAQ (reference sequence). Trimming took off 6 bases at V and 0 bases at J, with 6 bases between the two ends. TCRdb called the 5' RACE reads again in MiXCR, with one record for every CDR3 protein. Here the sample spans about 96,000 distinct CDR3 sequences, roughly 8.2% being singletons. The sequencing here drew on CD8+ T cells not binding an NS4B(214-222) dextramer, sorted from PBMCs, taken less than 18 days after the first yellow fever vaccination. V usage is TRBV7-9 and J usage is TRBJ2-1, with D unresolved. This sequence originates from a young man who received the YFV17D yellow fever vaccine. The CDR3: CASRQDSYNEQFF. The CDR3 DNA sequence: TGTGCCAGCAGGCAGGACTCCTACAATGAGCAGTTCTTC.